This is a list of T cell receptor beta chains from one sample in a study of shared clonotypes between healthy human individuals. Data came from immunoSEQ multiplex PCR; TCRdb stores just in-frame clones and leaves some out. The profile covers some 2 million clones, with about 95% appearing a single time and roughly 1.1% taken by the ten largest. The sample comprised naive CD8+ T cells sorted from blood. Every receptor here comes from a man younger than 30 in good health. Both conserved end residues are part of each CDR3. D genes are given only for firm matches. Some rows have no size entry. The others give once, few or many, or a class for an expanded clone.

>TRBD1|TRBV4-1|NA|17|TRBJ2-7
CASSQEIGGQGAYEQYF
TGCGCCAGCAGCCAAGAAATTGGAGGACAGGGGGCCTACGAGCAGTACTTC
>NA|TRBV9|NA|13|TRBJ2-3
CASSVAGGDTQYF
TGTGCCAGCAGCGTAGCTGGAGGGGATACGCAGTATTTT
>TRBD1|TRBV29-1|NA|12|TRBJ2-4
CSALGQGNIQYF
TGCAGCGCCCTAGGACAGGGAAACATTCAGTACTTC
>NA|TRBV4-1|NA|13|TRBJ1-2
CASSQGPAYGYTF
TGCGCCAGCAGCCAAGGTCCAGCTTATGGCTACACCTTC
>TRBD2|TRBV30|NA|14|TRBJ2-1
CAWSKSGSGYEQFF
TGTGCCTGGAGTAAGAGCGGGAGTGGCTATGAGCAGTTCTTC
>NA|TRBV5-1|NA|14|TRBJ2-5
CASSFGRGVQTQYF
TGCGCCAGCAGCTTCGGCAGGGGGGTACAGACCCAGTACTTC
>NA|TRBV11-2|NA|16|TRBJ1-3
CASSLVSPGSGNTIYF
TGTGCCAGCAGCTTAGTCAGTCCGGGATCTGGAAACACCATATATTTT
>NA|TRBV5-4|once|14|TRBJ1-1
CASSLRGGGTEAFF
TGTGCCAGCAGCTTGAGAGGGGGAGGGACTGAAGCTTTCTTT
>NA|TRBV14|NA|15|TRBJ2-3
CASSQLIADTDTQYF
TGTGCCAGCAGCCAACTCATAGCGGACACAGATACGCAGTATTTT
>TRBD2|TRBV15|once|15|TRBJ2-3
CATSSTSGSTDTQYF
TGTGCCACCAGCAGTACTAGCGGGAGCACAGATACGCAGTATTTT
>NA|TRBV30|NA|17|TRBJ2-3
CAWSPSALGGPTDTQYF
TGTGCCTGGAGTCCCTCGGCCCTGGGAGGTCCCACAGATACGCAGTATTTT
>NA|TRBV7-9|NA|15|TRBJ1-3
CASSPQGIDGNTIYF
TGTGCCAGCAGCCCACAGGGCATAGATGGAAACACCATATATTTT
>TRBD2|TRBV29-1|NA|13|TRBJ2-7
CSVRTGGGYEQYF
TGCAGCGTTCGGACGGGAGGAGGGTACGAGCAGTACTTC
>NA|TRBV19|NA|13|TRBJ2-2
CASSIQDTGELFF
TGTGCCAGTAGTATTCAGGACACCGGGGAGCTGTTTTTT
>TRBD2|TRBV18|NA|16|TRBJ2-1
CASSPLAGEGYNEQFF
TGTGCCAGCTCACCACTCGCGGGAGAGGGCTACAATGAGCAGTTCTTC
>NA|TRBV7-9|NA|13|TRBJ2-4
CASSLTAENIQYF
TGTGCCAGCAGCTTAACCGCCGAAAACATTCAGTACTTC
>NA|TRBV7-9|NA|13|TRBJ2-3
CASAAQPTDTQYF
TGTGCCAGTGCAGCACAGCCTACAGATACGCAGTATTTT
>NA|TRBV10-3|once|15|TRBJ2-5
CAASEVGGAGETQYF
TGTGCCGCGTCCGAGGTGGGGGGAGCTGGAGAGACCCAGTACTTC
>NA|TRBV18|NA|15|TRBJ1-1
CASSPRATGIPEAFF
TGTGCCAGCTCACCAAGGGCAACAGGGATCCCTGAAGCTTTCTTT
>TRBD2|TRBV9|few|14|TRBJ2-7
CASSVGGLADEQYF
TGTGCCAGCAGCGTAGGGGGACTAGCGGACGAGCAGTACTTC
>NA|TRBV28|NA|14|TRBJ2-1
CASSFLQIGNEQFF
TGTGCCAGCAGTTTCCTTCAGATTGGCAATGAGCAGTTCTTC
>TRBD1|TRBV15|NA|13|TRBJ1-1
CATSGSTGDLAFF
TGTGCCACCAGCGGATCGACAGGGGATCTGGCTTTCTTT
>TRBD2|TRBV11-2|once|17|TRBJ2-1
CASSLESWREGGNEQFF
TGTGCCAGCAGCTTAGAATCGTGGCGGGAGGGGGGCAATGAGCAGTTCTTC
>TRBD2|TRBV10-3|few|15|TRBJ2-2
CAISASGRNTGELFF
TGTGCCATCAGTGCTAGCGGGAGGAACACCGGGGAGCTGTTTTTT
>TRBD1|TRBV12-5|NA|14|TRBJ2-3
CASADTDRADTQYF
TGTGCTAGTGCCGACACCGACAGGGCGGATACGCAGTATTTT
>NA|TRBV5-6|once|11|TRBJ2-7
CASSFCGPGGF
TGTGCCAGCAGCTTCTGCGGCCCCGGGGGCTTC
>NA|TRBV7-9|NA|12|TRBJ2-7
CASSAVPGEQYF
TGTGCCAGCAGCGCGGTACCGGGCGAGCAGTACTTC
>NA|TRBV5-6|NA|17|TRBJ2-7
CASSLRGGPGVYYEQYF
TGTGCCAGCAGCTTGCGTGGTGGCCCAGGGGTTTACTACGAGCAGTACTTC
>TRBD1|TRBV29-1|NA|16|TRBJ2-1
CSATTGDRGSHNEQFF
TGCAGCGCAACTACAGGGGACAGGGGGTCCCACAATGAGCAGTTCTTC
>TRBD2|TRBV10-1|NA|18|TRBJ2-5
CASSEPRTSGEYQETQYF
TGCGCCAGCAGTGAGCCGCGGACTAGCGGGGAGTATCAAGAGACCCAGTACTTC
>NA|TRBV29-1|NA|13|TRBJ2-7
CSVTPGYSYEQYF
TGCAGCGTTACACCGGGGTACTCCTACGAGCAGTACTTC
>NA|TRBV30|NA|13|TRBJ2-2
CAWSLGNTGELFF
TGTGCCTGGAGCCTTGGAAACACCGGGGAGCTGTTTTTT
>TRBD1|TRBV5-4|NA|12|TRBJ1-1
CASSRGDSEAFF
TGTGCCAGCAGCCGGGGGGACAGTGAAGCTTTCTTT
>NA|TRBV19|NA|13|TRBJ2-7
CASRNRDSYEQYF
TGTGCCAGTAGAAACAGGGACTCCTACGAGCAGTACTTC
>NA|TRBV18|NA|13|TRBJ1-4
CASRWTENEKLFF
TGTGCCAGCCGATGGACAGAAAATGAAAAACTGTTTTTT
>NA|TRBV4-1|NA|18|TRBJ1-1
CASSQGDRTVGDYTEAFF
TGCGCCAGCAGCCAGGGCGACAGGACCGTTGGGGACTATACTGAAGCTTTCTTT
>NA|TRBV7-9|NA|15|TRBJ2-7
CASSGPDGRSYEQYF
TGTGCCAGCAGCGGCCCGGACGGCCGGTCCTACGAGCAGTACTTC
>TRBD1|TRBV7-8|NA|15|TRBJ2-5
CASSFYTGAQETQYF
TGTGCCAGCAGCTTTTACACAGGGGCGCAAGAGACCCAGTACTTC
>NA|TRBV29-1|NA|13|TRBJ2-7
CSVAADTPYEQYF
TGCAGCGTTGCAGCGGACACGCCCTACGAGCAGTACTTC
>NA|TRBV6-5|few|15|TRBJ1-6
CASSYFTGRNSPLHF
TGTGCCAGCAGTTACTTTACAGGGAGGAATTCACCCCTCCACTTT
>NA|TRBV30|few|13|TRBJ1-1
CAWSVGEDTEAFF
TGTGCCTGGAGTGTTGGCGAGGACACTGAAGCTTTCTTT
>NA|TRBV11-2|NA|14|TRBJ1-4
CASSLTGRNEKLFF
TGTGCCAGCAGCTTAACAGGCCGTAATGAAAAACTGTTTTTT
>NA|TRBV9|NA|14|TRBJ2-3
CASSPQGVSDTQYF
TGTGCCAGCAGCCCCCAGGGCGTGTCAGATACGCAGTATTTT
>NA|TRBV13|NA|15|TRBJ2-5
CASSLNGEYQETQYF
TGTGCCAGCAGCTTAAACGGAGAGTACCAAGAGACCCAGTACTTC
>NA|TRBV7-6|NA|14|TRBJ2-7
CASSLGGGRNEQYF
TGTGCCAGCAGCTTAGGTGGGGGGCGCAACGAGCAGTACTTC
>NA|TRBV2|NA|13|TRBJ2-1
CASSAVRGNEQFF
TGTGCCAGCAGTGCAGTCAGGGGCAATGAGCAGTTCTTC
>NA|TRBV30|NA|14|TRBJ2-3
CAWSVSASTDTQYF
TGTGCCTGGAGTGTGTCAGCTAGCACAGATACGCAGTATTTT
>NA|TRBV5-6|NA|14|TRBJ2-3
CASSFWGSTDTQYF
TGTGCCAGCAGCTTTTGGGGTAGCACAGATACGCAGTATTTT
>NA|TRBV28|NA|17|TRBJ1-2
CASSTIYGAGEAYGYTF
TGTGCCAGCAGCACCATATACGGTGCAGGGGAGGCCTATGGCTACACCTTC
>TRBD1|TRBV7-9|NA|17|TRBJ1-4
CASSSTGGGPTNEKLFF
TGTGCCAGCAGCTCGACAGGGGGCGGCCCCACTAATGAAAAACTGTTTTTT
>TRBD2|TRBV27|NA|15|TRBJ2-7
CASSSVGLAGGEQYF
TGTGCCAGCAGTTCCGTGGGACTAGCGGGCGGCGAGCAGTACTTC
>TRBD2|TRBV4-1|NA|15|TRBJ2-7
CASSQGWGLADEQYF
TGCGCCAGCAGCCAAGGTTGGGGACTAGCGGATGAGCAGTACTTC
>NA|TRBV10-1|NA|15|TRBJ2-2
CASSDSVANTGELFF
TGCGCCAGCAGTGACTCGGTCGCGAACACCGGGGAGCTGTTTTTT
>NA|TRBV19|NA|12|TRBJ2-3
CASRWGEDTQYF
TGTGCCAGTAGGTGGGGGGAAGATACGCAGTATTTT
>NA|TRBV7-9|once|15|TRBJ2-7
CASSLGQGTIYEQYF
TGTGCCAGCAGCTTAGGTCAGGGGACAATCTACGAGCAGTACTTC
>TRBD1|TRBV7-8|NA|18|TRBJ2-5
CASSLPTTGDRGQVAQYF
TGTGCCAGCAGCTTACCGACTACGGGTGACAGGGGGCAAGTGGCCCAGTACTTC
>TRBD1|TRBV15|few|15|TRBJ1-5
CATSRQDRGGQPQHF
TGTGCCACCAGCAGACAGGACAGGGGAGGTCAGCCCCAGCATTTT
>NA|TRBV4-1|NA|15|TRBJ2-7
CASSQTGTGTYEQYF
TGCGCCAGCAGCCAAACCGGGACGGGGACCTACGAGCAGTACTTC
>NA|TRBV7-8|NA|15|TRBJ2-7
CASSPHAGPRYEQYF
TGTGCCAGCAGCCCCCATGCGGGCCCACGCTACGAGCAGTACTTC